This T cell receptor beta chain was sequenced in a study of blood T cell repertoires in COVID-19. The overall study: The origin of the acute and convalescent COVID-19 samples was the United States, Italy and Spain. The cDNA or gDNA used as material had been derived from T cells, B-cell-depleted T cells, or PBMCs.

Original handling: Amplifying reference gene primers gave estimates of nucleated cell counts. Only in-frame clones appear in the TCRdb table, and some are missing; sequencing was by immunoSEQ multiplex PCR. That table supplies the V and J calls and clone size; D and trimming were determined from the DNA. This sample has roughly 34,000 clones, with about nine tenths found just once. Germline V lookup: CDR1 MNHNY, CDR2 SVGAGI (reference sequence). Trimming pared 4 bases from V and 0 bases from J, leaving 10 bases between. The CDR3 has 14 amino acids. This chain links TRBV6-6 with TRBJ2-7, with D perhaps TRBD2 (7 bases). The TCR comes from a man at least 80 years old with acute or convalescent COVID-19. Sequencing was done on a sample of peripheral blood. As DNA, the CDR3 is TGTGCCAGCAGTTGGAGGGGGGGCTCCTACGAGCAGTACTTC. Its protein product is CASSWRGGSYEQYF.